This T cell receptor (beta chain) emerged from a study of technical replicates of blood from several donors. Clones were sequenced by immunoSEQ multiplex PCR, and TCRdb holds only the in-frame ones, with some missing. The table lists roughly 68,000 clones, roughly nine tenths of them singletons, with approximately 0.4% in the top ten. Germline loops: CDR1 PRHDT, CDR2 FYEKMQ (reference sequence). V gave up 4 bases and J gave up 9 bases; unmatched junction bases: 8. CDR3 length: 15 residues. Sequencing used T cells isolated from PBMCs. The clonotype originates from a human donor in good health. The chain employs TRBV13 and TRBJ2-1, with TRBD2 matching 11 bases. CDR3 nucleotide sequence: TGTGCCAGCAGCTCTCTTAGCGGGAGGGCCGGTGAGCAGTTCTTC. It yields the protein CASSSLSGRAGEQFF. Looking up the rest from reference TRBV13 and TRBJ2-1 gives the full variable domain: AAGVIQSPRHLIKEKRETATLKCYPIPRHDTVYWYQQGPGQDPQFLISFYEKMQSDKGSIPDRFSAQQFSDYHSELNMSSLELGDSALYFCASSSLSGRAGEQFFGPGTRLTVL.